Listed below are T cell receptor beta chains from one sample, sequenced in a study of T cell responses to AZD1222 COVID-19 vaccine. Repertoires were generated with immunoSEQ multiplex PCR, while TCRdb's copy carries only in-frame clones and drops some. The sample consists of about 140,000 clones, about 92% of them appearing once. The sequencing here drew on peripheral blood, taken 28 days after the second AZD1222 dose. All receptors come from an adult who received the AZD1222 COVID-19 vaccine. CDR3s include the opening cysteine and the closing phenylalanine or tryptophan. The order of the fields is clone size, D gene, J gene, V gene, CDR3 protein, CDR3 DNA. D genes are given only for firm matches. For some rows the clone size is stated as once, few or many, or as a class when expanded; others skip it.

size: NA; D: TRBD1; J: TRBJ2-3; V: TRBV30; CDR3: CAWSPRTGADTQYF; DNA: TGTGCCTGGAGTCCAAGGACAGGGGCAGATACGCAGTATTTT
size: once; D: TRBD1; J: TRBJ1-1; V: TRBV18; CDR3: CASSPYRDRGLDTEAFF; DNA: TGTGCCAGCTCACCGTACCGGGACAGGGGGCTGGACACTGAAGCTTTCTTT
size: NA; D: TRBD1; J: TRBJ2-7; V: TRBV6-5; CDR3: CASSYSAGQGTYEQYF; DNA: TGTGCCAGCAGTTACTCTGCGGGACAGGGCACCTACGAGCAGTACTTC
size: NA; D: NA; J: TRBJ1-2; V: TRBV6-2/TRBV6-3; CDR3: CASSYPVGFGYTF; DNA: TGTGCCAGCAGTTACCCCGTCGGATTTGGCTACACCTTC
size: once; D: NA; J: TRBJ2-2; V: TRBV2; CDR3: CASSRDSNRGTGELFF; DNA: TGTGCCAGCAGTAGAGACAGCAACAGAGGGACCGGGGAGCTGTTTTTT
size: NA; D: NA; J: TRBJ1-5; V: TRBV12-3/TRBV12-4; CDR3: CASSLGGAQPQHF; DNA: TGTGCCAGCAGTTTAGGAGGGGCACAGCCCCAGCATTTT
size: once; D: NA; J: TRBJ2-1; V: TRBV14; CDR3: CASSQSGTKQFF; DNA: TGTGCCAGCAGCCAAAGTGGGACAAAACAGTTCTTC
size: NA; D: NA; J: TRBJ1-6; V: TRBV30; CDR3: CAWRGYNSPLHF; DNA: TGTGCCTGGAGAGGATATAATTCACCCCTCCACTTT
size: NA; D: TRBD2; J: TRBJ2-1; V: TRBV2; CDR3: CASRIREGGFNEQFF; DNA: TGTGCCAGCAGGATCCGGGAGGGGGGGTTTAATGAGCAGTTCTTC
size: NA; D: TRBD1; J: TRBJ1-5; V: TRBV28; CDR3: CASSLVGTEYSNQPQHF; DNA: TGTGCCAGCAGTTTAGTCGGGACAGAGTATAGCAATCAGCCCCAGCATTTT
size: NA; D: NA; J: TRBJ1-2; V: TRBV6-5; CDR3: CASRIRGHPDGYTF; DNA: TGTGCCAGCAGGATCAGGGGCCATCCCGATGGCTACACCTTC
size: NA; D: TRBD2; J: TRBJ2-7; V: TRBV18; CDR3: CASSPPAAGGSYEQYF; DNA: TGTGCCAGCTCACCACCAGCAGCGGGAGGATCCTACGAGCAGTACTTC
size: once; D: TRBD2; J: TRBJ2-1; V: TRBV7-9; CDR3: CASSFPSGRVPSSYNEQFF; DNA: TGTGCCAGCAGCTTCCCTAGCGGGAGGGTGCCTAGCTCCTACAATGAGCAGTTCTTC
size: many; D: NA; J: TRBJ2-7; V: TRBV7-2; CDR3: CASSLEGYMGSYEQYF; DNA: TGTGCCAGCAGCTTAGAGGGCTATATGGGCTCCTACGAGCAGTACTTC